These 22 T cell receptor beta chains originate from one sample sequenced in a study of T-cell reconstitution after alpha-beta-depleted transplantation in children. Unique molecular identifiers were incorporated when the TCRbeta library was constructed. TCRdb re-analysed the PCR reads in MiXCR, keeping a single row per CDR3 protein. The table shows 250,000 to 300,000 distinct CDR3 sequences, with around 9.6% occurring only once. The sample in question was PBMCs from the stem cell graft donor, obtained from the stem cell graft. The source is a human donor who donated a stem cell graft to a child with SCID.

V gene TRBV3-1 combines with J gene TRBJ2-7, with 14 bases lining up with TRBD2. V trimming: 3 bases; J trimming: 0 bases; junction bases outside the gene matches: 4. This CDR3 comprises 17 residues. The V gene's germline CDR1 is LGHDT and CDR2 YNNKEL (reference sequence). The CDR3 sequence is CASSQGLAGVLSYEQYF. The CDR3, as DNA: TGTGCCAGCAGCCAGGGACTAGCGGGGGTTCTCTCCTACGAGCAGTACTTC.

This clonotype was recorded many times. The chain links TRBV5-1 to TRBJ2-2; 9 bases are shared with TRBD1. The junction had 4 bases not matched to a gene; V was cut back by 3 bases and J by 7 bases. The CDR3 has 14 residues. The germline V gene has CDR1 SGHRS and CDR2 YFSETQ. The CDR3 DNA reads as TGCGCCAGCAGCTGGGACAGGGCGAGCGGGGAGCTGTTTTTT. It translates to CASSWDRASGELFF.

Notes on this clonotype: A much larger clone differs by one base, so this may be a read error. V is TRBV7-2 and J is TRBJ2-7; 9 positions match TRBD1. This CDR3 comprises 14 residues. The V segment lost 6 bases and the J segment 6 bases; nucleotides outside the gene matches: 9. Germline V gene sequence: CDR1 SGHTA, CDR2 FQGNSA. CDR3 nucleotide sequence: TGTACCAGCAGTTGGGACAGGGCGGGTGGCGAGCAGTACTTC. It yields the protein CTSSWDRAGGEQYF. The full variable domain, rest sourced from reference TRBV7-2 and TRBJ2-7, is GAGVSQSPSNKVTEKGKDVELRCDPISGHTALYWYRQSLGQGLEFLIYFQGNSAPDKSGLPSDRFSAERTGGSVSTLTIQRTQQEDSAVYLCTSSWDRAGGEQYFGPGTRLTVT.

This clonotype was found a few times. V is TRBV27 and J is TRBJ2-1; 11 nucleotides align to TRBD2. Germline CDR1 and CDR2: MNHEY and SMNVEV (reference sequence). Unmatched junction bases numbered 10, after V lost 5 bases and J lost 4 bases. The CDR3 has 17 amino acids. CDR3 amino acids: CASSPLRLAGLYNEQFF. CDR3 in DNA: TGTGCCAGCAGTCCTTTAAGACTAGCGGGGCTTTACAATGAGCAGTTCTTC.

This clonotype has just a few counts. V and J are TRBV20-1 and TRBJ2-1; 7 positions agree with TRBD2. The CDR3 sequence is 14 residues long. After removal of 6 bases from V and 5 bases from J, the junction contained 10 bases not matched to a gene. CDR1 is DFQATT and CDR2 is SNEGSKA in the germline V gene (reference sequence). The CDR3 nucleotides read TGCAGTGCCGCCCCGGGACTACCTAACAATGAGCAGTTCTTC. It encodes CSAAPGLPNNEQFF.

This clonotype was observed many times. The chain recombines TRBV14 with TRBJ2-7, with 8 bases matching TRBD2. The length of the CDR3 is 15 residues. In germline, CDR1 is SGHDN, CDR2 FVKESK. V was pared by 4 bases and J by 2 bases, with 7 bases of the junction left unmatched. CDR3 region: CASSPGVAGTYEQYF. The CDR3 nucleotides read TGTGCCAGCAGCCCCGGGGTAGCGGGGACCTACGAGCAGTACTTC. Based on the CDR3 plus reference TRBV14 and TRBJ2-7, the full variable domain is EAGVTQFPSHSVIEKGQTVTLRCDPISGHDNLYWYRRVMGKEIKFLLHFVKESKQDESGMPNNRFLAERTGGTYSTLKVQPAELEDSGVYFCASSPGVAGTYEQYFGPGTRLTVT.

The genes are TRBV25-1 and TRBJ2-7; D might be TRBD1 or TRBD2, each matching 5 bases. Germline-derived CDR1 and CDR2 are MGHDK and SYGVNS. V was cut by 2 bases and J by 9 bases, with 14 bases left in between. The CDR3 is 13 amino acids. The CDR3 DNA follows: TGTGCCAGCAGTGAAGGTCCGGGACGTGGGCAGTACTTC. Its protein product is CASSEGPGRGQYF.

A note on this clonotype: The junction shows a germline mismatch at one end, possibly a read error. The chain recombines TRBV12-3 or TRBV12-4 with TRBJ1-2, with D perhaps matching TRBD1 (6 bases). This CDR3 is 15 amino acids long. CDR3 loop: CANSPRDTLNYGYTF. CDR3 DNA: TGTGCCAACAGTCCTCGGGACACCCTTAACTATGGCTACACCTTC.

The chain has TRBV9 and TRBJ2-1, with 8 bases aligning to TRBD2. J was trimmed by 0 bases and V by 2 bases; bases with no gene match: 4. The CDR3 has 16 amino acids. Germline loops: CDR1 SGDLS, CDR2 YYNGEE. CDR3 DNA: TGTGCCAGCAGCGTTCGAGCGGGGGACTCCTACAATGAGCAGTTCTTC. It translates to CASSVRAGDSYNEQFF. Full variable domain (remainder filled in from reference TRBV9 and TRBJ2-1): DSGVTQTPKHLITATGQRVTLRCSPRSGDLSVYWYQQSLDQGLQFLIQYYNGEERAKGNILERFSAQQFPDLHSELNLSSLELGDSALYFCASSVRAGDSYNEQFFGPGTRLTVL.

This chain connects TRBV11-3 to TRBJ2-1; 7 nucleotides agree with TRBD1. The CDR3 is 15 amino acids. V was pared by 5 bases and J by 4 bases, with 8 bases of the junction left unmatched. Per germline, CDR1 SGHNT and CDR2 YENEEA. In nucleotides, the CDR3 is TGTGCCAGCAGCGCCCGGGACAGTCCTTACAATGAGCAGTTCTTC. As protein: CASSARDSPYNEQFF. The variable domain in full, with the rest retrieved from reference TRBV11-3 and TRBJ2-1, is EAGVVQSPRYKIIEKKQPVAFWCNPISGHNTLYWYLQNLGQGPELLIRYENEEAVDDSQLPKDRFSAERLKGVDSTLKIQPAELGDSAVYLCASSARDSPYNEQFFGPGTRLTVL.

The table lists this clonotype with many counts. The CDR3: CASSVTGSSYNEQFF. As DNA, the CDR3 is TGTGCCAGCAGTGTGACAGGCAGCTCCTACAATGAGCAGTTCTTC. The chain couples TRBV7-3 to TRBJ2-1, with a possible D match to TRBD1 (6 bases). Trimming left V 6 bases short and J 0 bases short, with 12 bases between. This CDR3 is 15 amino acids long. The germline V gene has CDR1 SGHTA and CDR2 FQGTGA.

This clonotype was recorded a few times. The chain carries TRBV6-1 and TRBJ2-5, with D maybe TRBD1 (6 bases). This CDR3 has 14 amino acids. CDR1 and CDR2 (germline): MNHNS, SASEGT. V was pared by 4 bases and J by 0 bases, with 9 bases between. This CDR3 is CASSGDKYQETQYF. In nucleotides, the CDR3 is TGTGCCAGCAGTGGGGACAAGTACCAAGAGACCCAGTACTTC.

This clonotype showed up many times. This sequence joins TRBV5-1 and TRBJ2-1; D not certain. CDR3 length equals 14 residues. The germline gives CDR1 SGHRS, CDR2 YFSETQ. V gave up 4 bases and J gave up 0 bases, with 8 bases separating them. As DNA, the CDR3 is TGCGCCAGCAGCCCCGTGGGCTCCTACAATGAGCAGTTCTTC. Protein: CASSPVGSYNEQFF.

The rearrangement uses TRBV29-1 and TRBJ2-1; 11 bases line up with TRBD1. Germline V lookup: CDR1 SQVTM, CDR2 ANQGSEA. Losses at the gene ends were 7 bases for V and 4 bases for J; bases not matched to a gene: 6. CDR3 length equals 14 residues. CDR3 residues: CSGGQGALYNEQFF. The CDR3 DNA reads as TGCAGCGGAGGACAGGGGGCGCTTTACAATGAGCAGTTCTTC.

J is TRBJ2-7 and V is TRBV25-1; 7 nucleotides match TRBD2. There are 15 residues in the CDR3. After removal of 5 bases from V and 6 bases from J, the junction contained 13 bases not matched to a gene. Looked up from germline, CDR1 is MGHDK and CDR2 is SYGVNS. As DNA, the CDR3 is TGTGCCAGCAGTCTTGCCGGGGGGTTGGGATCCGAGCAGTACTTC. As protein: CASSLAGGLGSEQYF.

The chain carries TRBV2 and TRBJ1-1; 9 bases fit TRBD1. Germline assignment: CDR1 SNHLY and CDR2 FYNNEI. Losses at the gene ends were 6 bases for V and 8 bases for J; bases not matched to a gene: 1. This CDR3 comprises 11 residues. The CDR3 region is CASRDRGEAFF. The CDR3 DNA follows: TGTGCCAGCAGGGACAGGGGCGAAGCTTTCTTT. Looking up the rest from reference TRBV2 and TRBJ1-1 gives the full variable domain: EPEVTQTPSHQVTQMGQEVILRCVPISNHLYFYWYRQILGQKVEFLVSFYNNEISEKSEIFDDQFSVERPDGSNFTLKIRSTKLEDSAMYFCASRDRGEAFFGQGTRLTVV.

This clonotype has a count of ten or more. The rearrangement joins TRBV6-1 to TRBJ1-1, with 7 bases fitting TRBD1. Germline V lookup: CDR1 MNHNS, CDR2 SASEGT. V shed 5 bases, J shed 1 base, and the junction held 7 bases outside the gene matches. There are 15 residues in the CDR3. CDR3 nucleotide sequence: TGTGCCAGCAGTACCCGTCCAGGGGGGAACACTGAAGCTTTCTTT. It codes for CASSTRPGGNTEAFF.

The chain carries TRBV3-1 and TRBJ1-6; 11 nucleotides align to TRBD1. Trimming cost V 5 bases and J 9 bases; bases outside gene matches: 0. Looked up from germline, CDR1 is LGHDT and CDR2 is YNNKEL (reference sequence). The CDR3 length is 13 residues. DNA of the CDR3: TGTGCCAGCAGCGGGACAGGGGGTTCACCCCTCCACTTT. Residues: CASSGTGGSPLHF.

At least ten counts were recorded for this clonotype. This sequence joins TRBV3-1 and TRBJ2-7; 13 positions match TRBD2. The CDR3 runs to 13 residues. Germline V gives CDR1 LGHDT, CDR2 YNNKEL (reference sequence). V lost 4 bases and J lost 7; bases outside the gene matches: 1. CDR3 sequence (DNA): TGTGCCAGCAGCCTGGGACTAGCGGGGGAGCAGTACTTC. As protein: CASSLGLAGEQYF.

The rearrangement uses TRBV5-1 and TRBJ2-2; 8 positions match TRBD1. From germline, CDR1 is SGHRS and CDR2 YFSETQ. The CDR3 consists of 16 residues. V shed 4 bases and J 4 bases; nucleotides not matched to a gene: 9. The CDR3 here is CASSPPGQGPTGELFF. The DNA of the CDR3 is TGCGCCAGCAGCCCGCCAGGACAGGGCCCCACCGGGGAGCTGTTTTTT. The whole variable domain, filled in from reference TRBV5-1 and TRBJ2-2, reads KAGVTQTPRYLIKTRGQQVTLSCSPISGHRSVSWYQQTPGQGLQFLFEYFSETQRNKGNFPGRFSGRQFSNSRSEMNVSTLELGDSALYLCASSPPGQGPTGELFFGEGSRLTVL.

This clonotype was seen at least ten times. The chain links TRBV6-5 to TRBJ1-2; TRBD1 agrees at 9 bases. With 4 bases clipped from V and 7 bases from J, the junction kept 10 bases outside the gene matches. The CDR3 consists of 15 residues. Germline values: CDR1 MNHEY, CDR2 SVGAGI. CDR3 amino acids: CASSSPGQGPTGYTF. Written as DNA, the CDR3 is TGTGCCAGCAGTTCCCCAGGACAGGGGCCAACTGGCTACACCTTC.

In its sample, this clonotype was seen a few times. The gene calls are TRBV7-9 and TRBJ1-1; tentatively, D is TRBD1 (6 bases). V gave up 3 bases and J gave up 1 base, with 12 bases separating them. CDR1 and CDR2 from the germline V gene are SEHNR and FQNEAQ (reference sequence). CDR3 length: 15 amino acids. Here the CDR3 DNA reads TGTGCCAGCAGCTTTTTTGGGGGCCAGAACACTGAAGCTTTCTTT. Its protein product is CASSFFGGQNTEAFF.